Listed below are T cell receptor beta chains from one sample, sequenced in a study of shared clonotypes between healthy human individuals. The data were produced by immunoSEQ multiplex PCR, yet TCRdb's version contains in-frame clones alone and is incomplete. The sample has millions of clones; approximately 94% are singletons. The sequenced sample was naive CD8+ T cells sorted from blood. The receptors were gathered from a man aged 18 to 29 in good health. The CDR3 runs from the conserved cysteine through the conserved F or W. The order of the fields is clone size, J gene, D gene, V gene, CDR3 DNA, CDR3 protein. D genes are given only for firm matches. Not all rows give a size; the values are once, few, many and, for expanded clones, a class.

size: .
J: TRBJ1-5
D: .
V: TRBV27
DNA: TGTGCCAGCAGAGACCTCGGGAGTTATAGCAATCAGCCCCAGCATTTT
CDR3: CASRDLGSYSNQPQHF

size: .
J: TRBJ2-7
D: .
V: TRBV29-1
DNA: TGCAGCGTTGCGGCGGCCGGGGGCATATACGAGCAGTACTTC
CDR3: CSVAAAGGIYEQYF

size: .
J: TRBJ1-1
D: .
V: TRBV2
DNA: TGTGCCAGCAGTGAACACCCACTGGGGACTGAAGCTTTCTTT
CDR3: CASSEHPLGTEAFF

size: .
J: TRBJ1-1
D: .
V: TRBV28
DNA: TGTGCCAGCAGTTTATTAGCGGTGGACACTGAAGCTTTCTTT
CDR3: CASSLLAVDTEAFF

size: .
J: TRBJ1-1
D: TRBD1
V: TRBV5-6
DNA: TGTGCCAGCACCATGGGGGACAGGGGAGCTTTCTTT
CDR3: CASTMGDRGAFF

size: .
J: TRBJ2-7
D: .
V: TRBV30
DNA: TGTGCCTGGAGCAGGAACTCCTACGAGCAGTACTTC
CDR3: CAWSRNSYEQYF

size: once
J: TRBJ1-1
D: TRBD1
V: TRBV4-2
DNA: TGTGCCAGCAGGCCAGGGGGGCCGATGAACACTGAAGCTTTCTTT
CDR3: CASRPGGPMNTEAFF

size: .
J: TRBJ1-1
D: .
V: TRBV10-2
DNA: TGCGCCAGCAGGGGAGCTTATGAAGCTTTCTTT
CDR3: CASRGAYEAFF

size: .
J: TRBJ2-1
D: .
V: TRBV5-1
DNA: TGCGCCAGCAGCTTGGGGACTACCTACAATGAGCAGTTCTTC
CDR3: CASSLGTTYNEQFF

size: .
J: TRBJ2-7
D: .
V: TRBV11-2
DNA: TGTGCCAGCAGCTTAGATCTCGGGGCACTAACCTACGAGCAGTACTTC
CDR3: CASSLDLGALTYEQYF

size: .
J: TRBJ2-3
D: .
V: TRBV7-2
DNA: TGTGCCAGCAGCTTTAGCACAGATACGCAGTATTTT
CDR3: CASSFSTDTQYF

size: .
J: TRBJ2-1
D: TRBD1
V: TRBV5-1
DNA: TGCGCCAGCAGCCAGACCCGGCACAAAGGACAGGGTAGTGGGGAGCAGTTCTTC
CDR3: CASSQTRHKGQGSGEQFF

size: .
J: TRBJ2-7
D: .
V: TRBV5-1
DNA: TGCGCCAGCCGTCCCACCTACACCTACGAGCAGTACTTC
CDR3: CASRPTYTYEQYF

size: few
J: TRBJ2-5
D: .
V: TRBV28
DNA: TGTGCCAGCTGGTCTAGGGGCGCGGAGACCCAGTACTTC
CDR3: CASWSRGAETQYF

size: .
J: TRBJ1-1
D: TRBD1
V: TRBV7-8
DNA: TGTGCCAGCAGCTCGACGGGCTCTCCCAGGGGGACTGAAGCTTTCTTT
CDR3: CASSSTGSPRGTEAFF

size: .
J: TRBJ2-2
D: TRBD1
V: TRBV29-1
DNA: TGCAGCGTGGGACAGGCCCCCTCGAACACCGGGGAGCTGTTTTTT
CDR3: CSVGQAPSNTGELFF

size: .
J: TRBJ2-1
D: .
V: TRBV9
DNA: TGTGCCAGCAGCGTAGGGGGGGACGGAACCTACTACAATGAGCAGTTCTTC
CDR3: CASSVGGDGTYYNEQFF

size: .
J: TRBJ1-5
D: .
V: TRBV4-1
DNA: TGCGCCAGCAGCCAAGACAGGTACAATCAGCCCCAGCATTTT
CDR3: CASSQDRYNQPQHF

size: once
J: TRBJ1-1
D: .
V: TRBV5-1
DNA: TGCGCCAGCAGCTTGGAGACAGGCACTGAAGCTTTCTTT
CDR3: CASSLETGTEAFF

size: .
J: TRBJ1-6
D: .
V: TRBV9
DNA: TGTGCCAGCAGCCGGGACGGAGATTCACCCCTCCACTTT
CDR3: CASSRDGDSPLHF

size: .
J: TRBJ2-3
D: .
V: TRBV27
DNA: TGTGCCAGCAGACGCACAGATACGCAGTATTTT
CDR3: CASRRTDTQYF

size: .
J: TRBJ1-4
D: .
V: TRBV29-1
DNA: TGCAGCGTTGAGTTTGGGGGGGGATTTGGTGAAAAACTGTTTTTT
CDR3: CSVEFGGGFGEKLFF

size: .
J: TRBJ2-1
D: .
V: TRBV18
DNA: TGTGCCAGCTCACCACCCGGTCCGGGCTCCTACAATGAGCAGTTCTTC
CDR3: CASSPPGPGSYNEQFF

size: .
J: TRBJ2-1
D: TRBD2
V: TRBV5-6
DNA: TGTGCCAGCAGCGAGGGGACTAGCGGGGCCTACAATGAGCAGTTCTTC
CDR3: CASSEGTSGAYNEQFF

size: .
J: TRBJ1-4
D: TRBD1
V: TRBV6-5
DNA: TGTGCCAGCAGTAAGACAGGGGCAACTAATGAAAAACTGTTTTTT
CDR3: CASSKTGATNEKLFF

size: once
J: TRBJ2-5
D: TRBD2
V: TRBV4-3
DNA: TGCGCCAGCAGCCAGACCCAGCGGGGGCAAGAGACCCAGTACTTC
CDR3: CASSQTQRGQETQYF

size: few
J: TRBJ1-6
D: .
V: TRBV4-1
DNA: TGCGCCAGCAGCCAAGCAGTTTATAATTCACCCCTCCACTTT
CDR3: CASSQAVYNSPLHF

size: .
J: TRBJ2-7
D: .
V: TRBV7-9
DNA: TGTGCCAGCAGCGTGGACCTCTACGAGCAGTACTTC
CDR3: CASSVDLYEQYF

size: .
J: TRBJ2-7
D: .
V: TRBV29-1
DNA: TGCAGCGTTACCGGGGTCCACGAGCAGTACTTC
CDR3: CSVTGVHEQYF

size: .
J: TRBJ2-4
D: TRBD2
V: TRBV2
DNA: TGTGCCAGCACTAGGGCGGGAGAGAACATTCAGTACTTC
CDR3: CASTRAGENIQYF

size: .
J: TRBJ2-6
D: .
V: TRBV9
DNA: TGTGCCAGCAGCGTAGACAACTCTGGGGCCAACGTCCTGACTTTC
CDR3: CASSVDNSGANVLTF

size: .
J: TRBJ2-7
D: TRBD2
V: TRBV10-3
DNA: TGTGCCATCAGTGAACTAGCGGGGAATCGGTACGAGCAGTACTTC
CDR3: CAISELAGNRYEQYF

size: .
J: TRBJ1-2
D: .
V: TRBV30
DNA: TGTGCCTGGAGTGTCGACACAGAATCTAACTATGGCTACACCTTC
CDR3: CAWSVDTESNYGYTF

size: .
J: TRBJ2-7
D: .
V: TRBV10-3
DNA: TGTGCCATCAGTGAGTCGGGCGACAATGGGGGACTCTCCTACGAGCAGTACTTC
CDR3: CAISESGDNGGLSYEQYF

size: .
J: TRBJ2-5
D: .
V: TRBV5-4
DNA: TGTGCCAGCAGCTTTAATGGCGGAATGGAGACCCAGTACTTC
CDR3: CASSFNGGMETQYF

size: .
J: TRBJ2-7
D: TRBD1
V: TRBV28
DNA: TGTGCCAGCAGTCCGACAGGGTTCCCCTACGAGCAGTACTTC
CDR3: CASSPTGFPYEQYF

size: .
J: TRBJ1-2
D: .
V: TRBV5-5
DNA: TGTGCCAGCAGCTTGGCCCCGGGACTAGGGACGTATGGCTACACCTTC
CDR3: CASSLAPGLGTYGYTF

size: .
J: TRBJ1-5
D: .
V: TRBV5-1
DNA: TGCGCCAGCAGCTTGGACGGGGGCCCCTATCAGCCCCAGCATTTT
CDR3: CASSLDGGPYQPQHF

size: .
J: TRBJ2-2
D: .
V: TRBV14
DNA: TGTGCCAGCAGCCAAATAGGGACATTTGGCACCGGGGAGCTGTTTTTT
CDR3: CASSQIGTFGTGELFF

size: once
J: TRBJ2-1
D: TRBD2
V: TRBV29-1
DNA: TGCAGCGTTGAGTCGAGCGGGAGGGCCGGATCCTACAATGAGCAGTTCTTC
CDR3: CSVESSGRAGSYNEQFF

size: .
J: TRBJ1-2
D: .
V: TRBV10-3
DNA: TGTGCCATCAGTCAACCGACAGGTCCTACAAACTATGGCTACACCTTC
CDR3: CAISQPTGPTNYGYTF

size: few
J: TRBJ1-1
D: .
V: TRBV19
DNA: TGTGCCAGTAGCCTACACGGCACTGAAGCTTTCTTT
CDR3: CASSLHGTEAFF

size: once
J: TRBJ2-7
D: TRBD2
V: TRBV27
DNA: TGTGCCAGCAGTTTAGGGACTAGTAGCCGCGAGCAGTACTTC
CDR3: CASSLGTSSREQYF

size: .
J: TRBJ2-2
D: .
V: TRBV4-1
DNA: TGCGCCAGCAGCCAAGATCCGGGGGGCGCAATGGACACCGGGGAGCTGTTTTTT
CDR3: CASSQDPGGAMDTGELFF

size: .
J: TRBJ2-1
D: TRBD1
V: TRBV6-1
DNA: TGTGCCAGCAGGGACAGGGGATACAATGAGCAGTTCTTC
CDR3: CASRDRGYNEQFF

size: .
J: TRBJ2-7
D: .
V: TRBV29-1
DNA: TGCAGCGTTGTTGAGGTCGGAAGCTCCTACGAGCAGTACTTC
CDR3: CSVVEVGSSYEQYF

size: .
J: TRBJ2-7
D: TRBD1
V: TRBV6-1
DNA: TGTGCCAGCAGTGTGGATGGGACAGGGTTTTCCTACGAGCAGTACTTC
CDR3: CASSVDGTGFSYEQYF

size: .
J: TRBJ1-5
D: .
V: TRBV6-5
DNA: TGTGCCAGCAGTTACTCGTTCGGGAATCAGCCCCAGCATTTT
CDR3: CASSYSFGNQPQHF

size: .
J: TRBJ1-1
D: .
V: TRBV5-6
DNA: TGTGCCAGCAGCCTCGGGATTGAAGCTTTCTTT
CDR3: CASSLGIEAFF

size: .
J: TRBJ2-7
D: .
V: TRBV28
DNA: TGTGCCAGCAGTTTATTGGGGAGTCCCTACGAGCAGTACTTC
CDR3: CASSLLGSPYEQYF

size: once
J: TRBJ1-1
D: .
V: TRBV7-6
DNA: TGTGCCAGCAGCTTAGGTACAGGCTGGAACACTGAAGCTTTCTTT
CDR3: CASSLGTGWNTEAFF

size: .
J: TRBJ2-1
D: TRBD1
V: TRBV2
DNA: TGTGCCAGCAAGCCGGGACAGGGTGACAATGAGCAGTTCTTC
CDR3: CASKPGQGDNEQFF